The clone carrying this T cell receptor beta chain has only a few counts. The antigen is undetermined. There were TCR beta CDR3 regions amplified from RNA transcripts. In the first-round RT-PCR of the TCR CDR3, the HTBI primer set was used. TCRdb called the multiplex PCR reads again in MiXCR, with one record for every CDR3 protein. The sample consists of over 550,000 distinct CDR3 sequences, around 15% of them appearing once. The data derive from a study of T cells in Graves' hyperthyroidism and ophthalmopathy. Findings and caveats of the study: Also found in blood were most expanded thyroid clonotypes above 0.001. The model's output predicted ophthalmopathy at a median of roughly 6.9 months prior to onset.

This CDR3 contains 18 residues. Germline V gene data show CDR1 as GTSNPN and CDR2 as SVGIG (reference sequence). Losses at the gene ends were 0 bases for V and 5 bases for J; bases not matched to a gene: 10. PBMCs were derived from about 9.1 ml fresh peripheral blood. This sequence joins TRBV30 and TRBJ2-3, with TRBD2 matching 14 bases. Sequencing was carried out using blood. The sequence was collected from a woman aged 18 to 35 with Graves' hyperthyroidism. The CDR3 DNA reads as TGTGCCTGGAGTGTACGTATTTTAGGACTAGCGGGAGGAGATACGCAGTATTTT. Translation gives CAWSVRILGLAGGDTQYF.